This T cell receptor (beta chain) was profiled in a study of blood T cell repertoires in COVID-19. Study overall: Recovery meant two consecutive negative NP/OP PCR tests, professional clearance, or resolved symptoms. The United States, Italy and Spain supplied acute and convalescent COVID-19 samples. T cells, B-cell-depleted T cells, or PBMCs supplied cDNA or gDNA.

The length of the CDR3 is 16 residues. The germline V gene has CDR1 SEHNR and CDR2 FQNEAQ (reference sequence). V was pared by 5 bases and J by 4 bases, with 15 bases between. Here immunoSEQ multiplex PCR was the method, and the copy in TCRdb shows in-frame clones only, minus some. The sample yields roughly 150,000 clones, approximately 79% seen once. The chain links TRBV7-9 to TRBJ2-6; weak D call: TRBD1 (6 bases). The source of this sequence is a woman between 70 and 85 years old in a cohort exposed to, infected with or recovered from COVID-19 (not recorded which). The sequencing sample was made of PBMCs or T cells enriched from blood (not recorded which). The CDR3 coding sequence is TGTGCCAGCAGCCCCAGGGGCCTTGGCGGGGCCAACGTCCTGACTTTC. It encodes CASSPRGLGGANVLTF.